This T cell receptor (beta chain) appears in the sequencing data of a study of OX40 agonist ivuxolimab in advanced cancers. On this clone: Its specificity is unknown.

Assay: immunoSEQ multiplex PCR; the TCRdb copy retains only in-frame clones and omits some. The sample lists about 58,000 clones, approximately 91% occurring once. Trimming shortened V by 6 bases and J by 5 bases, and 14 bases separated the two germline ends. This CDR3 contains 14 residues. Germline V lookup: CDR1 KGHSH, CDR2 LQKENI. Study results and limitations: The study observed clonal expansion of CD4+ and CD8+ blood T cells by week 6 at 0.1 to 3.0 mg/kg.

This sample comprised CD4+ or CD8+ T cells sorted from blood, obtained in a trial of the OX40 agonist ivuxolimab. The chain couples TRBV18 to TRBJ1-5, with D maybe TRBD1 (6 bases). This TCR was sampled from an adult with an advanced solid tumor such as melanoma, head and neck, liver or kidney cancer. The CDR3 loop is CASSKTGGDQPQHF. CDR3 nucleotide sequence: TGTGCCAGCTCGAAGACCGGGGGCGATCAGCCCCAGCATTTT.